This TCR beta chain was identified in a study of OX40 agonist ivuxolimab in advanced cancers. Study-wide context: Ivuxolimab was an agonistic, fully human IgG2 monoclonal antibody directed against OX40 (CD134), a costimulatory receptor. The purpose of peripheral TCRbeta sequencing was to test whether ivuxolimab changed TCR sequence diversity and led to clonal T-cell expansion. Intravenous ivuxolimab was administered to patients every 2 weeks at six dose levels: 0.01, 0.1, 0.3, 1.5, 3 and 10 mg/kg. Among the 50 to 55 dose-escalation patients, about 20 had hepatocellular carcinoma, approximately 15 melanoma, 9 renal cell carcinoma and 9 head and neck cancer. Patients were allowed to have had prior anti-PD-1, anti-PD-L1 or anti-CTLA-4 therapy, and 40% to 45% of the dose-escalation patients had been treated with checkpoint inhibitors. Three dose-escalation patients achieved partial responses, one with hepatocellular carcinoma and two with cutaneous melanoma. In the dose-escalation cohort, around four fifths of patients were male, and the mean age was roughly 60 years with a range of roughly 20 to 80. The monotherapy dose-escalation portion (N ≈ 57 patients) of the phase I ivuxolimab trial is reported in the paper. Results the study describes overall, beyond this receptor: Low levels of normalized T-cell clonal expansion were also seen in some patients who did not respond. In the 0.1-3.0 mg/kg groups, partial responders were among the patients with the lowest normalized peripheral clonal expansion, particularly in CD8+ T cells. At doses of 0.1 to 3.0 mg/kg, clonal expansion of both CD4+ and CD8+ T cells in blood was seen between baseline and week 6. On average, CD8+ T cells showed more expanded clones than CD4+ T cells after ivuxolimab. Antigen specificity was not determined for the clonally expanded peripheral T cells.

Genomic DNA was extracted from sorted cells for sequencing of the TCRbeta CDR3 region. The immunoSEQ Assay was used to sequence the TCRbeta CDR3 regions. Drawn from immuneACCESS, this table holds only the in-frame rearrangements with V and J called that TCRdb kept. Clones are partly lost; checked studies trace under half to an unresolved V gene and leave the rest unexplained. Across this sample there are tens of thousands of clones, with around 79% seen only once. The ten top clones hold approximately 10% of the sample. The trial excluded patients who had a history of autoimmune disease or who were on systemic immunosuppression. Peripheral blood for TCR sequencing was collected from all dose cohorts at baseline, on cycle 4 day 1, and on cycle 7 day 1. The samples were taken from a phase I, first-in-human, multicenter, open-label dose-escalation trial of ivuxolimab. Adults with locally advanced or metastatic melanoma, renal cell, hepatocellular, or head and neck squamous cell carcinoma were enrolled in the trial. Before TCR sequencing, CD4+ T cells and CD8+ T cells from peripheral blood were sorted into separate populations.

The CDR3 numbers 17 residues from cysteine through phenylalanine. The read is trimmed to its CDR3 DNA, 51 bases read in frame from base 1. Relative to germline, V is 1 base shorter and J is 1 base shorter, with 15 bases between their ends. The germline V gene yields SGHTA for CDR1 and FQGNSA for CDR2. Comment on this clone: There is no known antigen for this receptor. The input lacks base qualities; no much larger clone sits a single base away.

The rearrangement combines TRBV7-2 with TRBJ2-3; the D gene is possibly TRBD2, with 7 bases matching. Sequenced material: CD4+ or CD8+ T cells sorted from blood, taken in a trial of the OX40 agonist ivuxolimab. The receptor's source is an adult with an advanced solid tumor such as melanoma, head and neck, liver or kidney cancer. The bases read TGTGCCAGCAGCTTAGATCGGGGGGCGTATGGCACAGATACGCAGTATTTT. This gives the protein CASSLDRGAYGTDTQYF. The variable domain in full, with residues beyond the CDR3 obtained from the reference TRBV7-2 and TRBJ2-3 genes, is GAGVSQSPSNKVTEKGKDVELRCDPISGHTALYWYRQSLGQGLEFLIYFQGNSAPDKSGLPSDRFSAERTGGSVSTLTIQRTQQEDSAVYLCASSLDRGAYGTDTQYFGPGTRLTVL.